The source of this T cell receptor (beta chain) is a study of blood T cell repertoires in COVID-19. Study details: Donors in the United States, Italy and Spain gave samples during acute or convalescent COVID-19. PBMCs, B-cell-depleted T cells, or T cells provided the cDNA or gDNA that made up the material.

In the study's own analysis: Nucleated cell number was recorded as an estimate derived from reference gene primer amplification. Data came from immunoSEQ multiplex PCR; TCRdb stores just in-frame clones and leaves some out. D and trimming come from the DNA, and the V and J calls and clone size come from that table. This table has some 200,000 clones, approximately 80% appearing once. V shed 6 bases, J shed 8 bases, and the junction held 13 bases outside the gene matches. The germline V gene encodes CDR1 MDHEN and CDR2 SYDVKM. The CDR3 spans 17 residues. The sequenced material came from PBMCs or T cells enriched from blood (not recorded which). The sequence came from a woman in her forties or fifties with acute COVID-19. The J gene is TRBJ1-4, the V gene TRBV28, with 12 positions matching TRBD1. The CDR3 DNA is TGTGCCAGCAGGCCCGGGACAGGGGGCTTTTCTAGCGAAAAACTGTTTTTT. Translating it yields CASRPGTGGFSSEKLFF.